This is a list of T cell receptor beta chains from one sample in a study of T cells in Graves' hyperthyroidism and ophthalmopathy. Each CDR3 protein is one row after TCRdb ran MiXCR on the multiplex PCR reads. The sample records 490,000 or so distinct CDR3 sequences, 22% being singletons. Sequencing was done on a sample of blood. All receptors come from a woman aged 70-85 years with Graves' ophthalmopathy. CDR3s include the opening cysteine and the closing phenylalanine or tryptophan. The D gene is left open where the match is weak. Clone size is not always given. Where it is, it says once, few, many or a class for expanded clones.

clone size: few
J gene: TRBJ1-5
V gene: TRBV24-1
D gene: .
CDR3 DNA: TGTGCCACCAGTCAGAGAACGGGGAATCAGCCCCAGCATTTT
CDR3 protein: CATSQRTGNQPQHF

clone size: few
J gene: TRBJ1-6
V gene: TRBV25-1
D gene: .
CDR3 DNA: TGTGCCAGCAGCCACCCCGGGGGCAACTGGTCACCCCTCCACTTT
CDR3 protein: CASSHPGGNWSPLHF

clone size: few
J gene: TRBJ1-6
V gene: TRBV12-3/TRBV12-4
D gene: TRBD1
CDR3 DNA: TGTGCCAGCAGTAGGGGGCTCGAGTCACCCCTCCACTTT
CDR3 protein: CASSRGLESPLHF

clone size: many
J gene: TRBJ2-2
V gene: TRBV7-3
D gene: .
CDR3 DNA: TGTGCCAGCAGCTCCAGCCCCGGAGACACCGGGGAGCTGTTTTTT
CDR3 protein: CASSSSPGDTGELFF

clone size: few
J gene: TRBJ2-3
V gene: TRBV7-2
D gene: .
CDR3 DNA: TGTGCCAGCAGCCCAGGGATCACGCAGTATTTT
CDR3 protein: CASSPGITQYF

clone size: few
J gene: TRBJ2-2
V gene: TRBV28
D gene: .
CDR3 DNA: TGTGCCAGCAGTTTATACGGGCCGAACACCGGGGAGCTGTTTTTT
CDR3 protein: CASSLYGPNTGELFF

clone size: .
J gene: TRBJ2-5
V gene: TRBV19
D gene: TRBD2
CDR3 DNA: TGTGCCAGTAGTATAGTACCTAGCGGGGCAGGAGGTGCCCAGTACTTC
CDR3 protein: CASSIVPSGAGGAQYF

clone size: few
J gene: TRBJ2-5
V gene: TRBV9
D gene: .
CDR3 DNA: TGTGCCAGCAGCGTAGACCAGGGGGAGACCCAGTACTTC
CDR3 protein: CASSVDQGETQYF

clone size: once
J gene: TRBJ1-2
V gene: TRBV28
D gene: .
CDR3 DNA: TGTGCCAGCAGTTTATCCCAACTGAACTATAGCTACACCTTC
CDR3 protein: CASSLSQLNYSYTF

clone size: few
J gene: TRBJ2-4
V gene: TRBV18
D gene: TRBD1
CDR3 DNA: TGTGCCAGCTCACCGTCCGGGACAGCGGACATTCAGTACTTC
CDR3 protein: CASSPSGTADIQYF

clone size: few
J gene: TRBJ1-6
V gene: TRBV2
D gene: .
CDR3 DNA: TGTGCCAGCAGTGGCTTTACAGGGTCTTCACCCCTCCACTTT
CDR3 protein: CASSGFTGSSPLHF

clone size: .
J gene: TRBJ2-7
V gene: TRBV20-1
D gene: TRBD2
CDR3 DNA: TGCAGTGCTAGAAATAGCGGGAACTCCTACGAGCAGTACTTC
CDR3 protein: CSARNSGNSYEQYF

clone size: .
J gene: TRBJ2-3
V gene: TRBV27
D gene: TRBD2
CDR3 DNA: TGTGCCAGCAGTTTATCGGGACTGGCTAGCGGGAGTTCAGATACGCAGTATTTT
CDR3 protein: CASSLSGLASGSSDTQYF

clone size: .
J gene: TRBJ1-1
V gene: TRBV28
D gene: .
CDR3 DNA: TGTGCCAGCAGTTTATTGCCTAGGAACGCTGAAGCTTTCTTT
CDR3 protein: CASSLLPRNAEAFF

clone size: .
J gene: TRBJ1-4
V gene: TRBV10-2
D gene: TRBD1
CDR3 DNA: TGCGCCAGCCGGGGACAGGGAGGCTTTTGGGGAACTAATGAAAAACTGTTTTTT
CDR3 protein: CASRGQGGFWGTNEKLFF